This record concerns one T cell receptor (beta chain) sequence. The CDR3 has 15 amino acids. Trimming cost V 1 base and J 11 bases; bases outside gene matches: 3. From germline, CDR1 is SGHNT and CDR2 YENEEA. This sample is drawn from a study of blood T cells in healthy people across ages. A second roughly 7 to 11 cycle PCR used barcoded and J-beta primers. TCRdb reprocessed the 5' RACE reads with MiXCR, giving one entry per CDR3 protein. The repertoire has 500,000 to 550,000 distinct CDR3 sequences, approximately 25% of them found once; the top ten carry around 10%. Another study also made use of these data, one on T cells of mothers and their children.

The chain has TRBV11-3 and TRBJ2-1; TRBD2 matches 15 bases. The TCR sequence derives from a boy under 18 in good health. The sequencing input was blood. CDR3 protein: CASSLGGTSGRKQFF. Written as DNA, the CDR3 is TGTGCCAGCAGCTTAGGGGGGACTAGCGGGAGGAAGCAGTTCTTC.